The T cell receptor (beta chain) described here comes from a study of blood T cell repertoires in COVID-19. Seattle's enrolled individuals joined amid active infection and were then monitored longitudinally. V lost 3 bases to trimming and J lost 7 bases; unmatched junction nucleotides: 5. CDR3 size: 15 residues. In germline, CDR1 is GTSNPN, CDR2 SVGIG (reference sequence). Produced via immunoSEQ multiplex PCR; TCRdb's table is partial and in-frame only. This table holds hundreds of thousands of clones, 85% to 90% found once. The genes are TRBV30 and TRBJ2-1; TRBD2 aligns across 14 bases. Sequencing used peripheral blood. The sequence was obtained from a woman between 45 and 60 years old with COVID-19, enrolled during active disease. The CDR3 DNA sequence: TGTGCCTGGAGCCCGGGACTAGCGGGGGTTAATGAGCAGTTCTTC. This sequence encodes CAWSPGLAGVNEQFF.